Listed here are 22 T cell receptor beta chains from one sample, sequenced in a study of identical twins. TCRdb analysed the 5' RACE reads with MiXCR anew, one entry per CDR3 protein. The data contain around 500,000 distinct CDR3 sequences, 14% of them singletons. These data also featured in a second study, about yellow fever vaccine responses in identical twins.

The sample consisted of CD4+ T cells sorted from blood. The receptors here all came from a woman aged 18-29 years in good health.

This clonotype was detected only a few times. The rearrangement links TRBV7-3 to TRBJ2-1, with 9 bases fitting TRBD2. V lost 2 bases to trimming and J lost 3 bases; unmatched junction nucleotides: 8. Germline CDR1 SGHTA, CDR2 FQGTGA. This CDR3 comprises 17 residues. CDR3 sequence: CASSLFALAGDYNEQFF. The DNA for the CDR3 is TGTGCCAGCAGCTTATTCGCGTTAGCGGGGGACTACAATGAGCAGTTCTTC.

This clonotype was seen only a few times. The chain combines TRBV5-1 with TRBJ2-3; either TRBD1 or TRBD2 may fit D (5 bases each). V was shortened by 5 bases and J by 2 bases, with 18 bases between the two germline ends. Germline assignment: CDR1 SGHRS and CDR2 YFSETQ. The length of the CDR3 is 16 residues. The CDR3 nucleotides read TGCGCCAGCAGTCAGGGACGGAGCACTGACACAGATACGCAGTATTTT. Protein: CASSQGRSTDTDTQYF.

The chain combines TRBV28 with TRBJ2-7; possibly TRBD2 for D (6 bases). The germline gives CDR1 MDHEN, CDR2 SYDVKM. Trimming took off 3 bases at V and 9 bases at J, with 18 bases between the two ends. CDR3 length: 14 amino acids. CDR3 DNA: TGTGCCAGCAGTTTCGGGGGTGGTAATGCGATGCAGTACTTC. Its protein product is CASSFGGGNAMQYF.

This clonotype was counted ten times or more. The rearrangement links TRBV20-1 to TRBJ1-2, with 9 bases identical to TRBD1. The CDR3 is 14 amino acids. With 5 bases clipped from V and 3 bases from J, the junction kept 7 bases outside the gene matches. Germline CDR1 DFQATT, CDR2 SNEGSKA (reference sequence). As DNA, the CDR3 is TGCAGTGCTCCCAGACAGGGGGTACACTATGGCTACACCTTC. This sequence encodes CSAPRQGVHYGYTF.

This clonotype was seen ten or more times. The chain has TRBV3-1 and TRBJ1-5; D is ambiguous. V shed 0 bases and J shed 6 bases, with 9 bases lying between them. Germline V gene data show CDR1 as LGHDT and CDR2 as YNNKEL (reference sequence). The CDR3 runs 14 residues. The CDR3 protein is CASSQDFRAQPQHF. DNA of the CDR3: TGTGCCAGCAGCCAAGATTTCCGGGCTCAGCCCCAGCATTTT.

CDR3 bases: TGTGCCAGCAGCATATACGGGAATCAGCCCCAGCATTTT. Its protein is CASSIYGNQPQHF. The chain has TRBV3-1 and TRBJ1-5, with D unclear. CDR1 is LGHDT and CDR2 is YNNKEL in the germline V gene (reference sequence). The germline V and J ends were trimmed by 5 bases and 4 bases, with 9 bases remaining between them. This CDR3 comprises 13 residues.

The chain recombines TRBV29-1 with TRBJ2-1; unclear D gene. Trimming cost V 3 bases and J 7 bases, with 7 bases left between them. The V gene's germline CDR1 is SQVTM and CDR2 ANQGSEA. The CDR3 extends over 11 amino acids. CDR3 DNA: TGCAGCGTTGAGAATGTGAATGAGCAGTTCTTC. Encoded protein: CSVENVNEQFF.

This clonotype was seen more than once but under ten times. The V and J genes are TRBV10-3 and TRBJ2-1; D ambiguous. With 3 bases removed from V and 12 bases from J, the gap between germline ends came to 12 bases. From germline, CDR1 is ENHRY and CDR2 SYGVKD. The CDR3 length is 12 residues. CDR3 sequence: CAISDGGVGQFF. The CDR3 nucleotides are TGTGCCATCAGTGACGGCGGAGTGGGGCAGTTCTTC.

This clonotype was counted at least ten times. V usage is TRBV12-3 or TRBV12-4 and J usage is TRBJ2-3, with a weak D call TRBD1 (6 bases). The length of the CDR3 is 16 residues. V shed 6 bases and J shed 0 bases, with 16 bases lying between them. The CDR3 reads CASSSGQRRSTDTQYF. CDR3 nucleotides: TGTGCCAGCAGCTCCGGACAGAGGAGAAGCACAGATACGCAGTATTTT.

The chain employs TRBV2 and TRBJ1-1; TRBD1 matches 9 bases. Germline CDR1 reads SNHLY; CDR2 reads FYNNEI. After removal of 4 bases from V and 4 bases from J, the junction contained 16 bases not matched to a gene. This CDR3 has 18 residues. CDR3 sequence: CASSVTQGATRPGTEAFF. Here the CDR3 DNA reads TGTGCCAGCAGTGTAACACAGGGGGCCACGCGGCCCGGCACTGAAGCTTTCTTT.

V usage is TRBV29-1 and J usage is TRBJ2-5; 9 bases agree with TRBD2. CDR1 and CDR2 from the germline V gene are SQVTM and ANQGSEA. The J segment lost 5 bases and the V segment lost 3 bases, leaving 10 bases of the junction unmatched. The CDR3 has 15 residues. CDR3 in amino acids: CSVDGVAGAGETQYF. CDR3 DNA sequence: TGCAGCGTTGACGGTGTAGCGGGGGCGGGGGAGACCCAGTACTTC.

This clonotype was counted a few times. J is TRBJ2-7 and V is TRBV28, with D tentatively TRBD2 (6 bases). This CDR3 has 13 amino acids. V lost 4 bases to trimming and J lost 6 bases, with 13 bases between them. Germline loops: CDR1 MDHEN, CDR2 SYDVKM. CDR3 DNA: TGTGCCAGCAGTTCCTCGGGAGAAGGCGAGCAGTACTTC. Encoded protein: CASSSSGEGEQYF. Together with reference TRBV28 and TRBJ2-7, the CDR3 gives the full variable domain: DVKVTQSSRYLVKRTGEKVFLECVQDMDHENMFWYRQDPGLGLRLIYFSYDVKMKEKGDIPEGYSVSREKKERFSLILESASTNQTSMYLCASSSSGEGEQYFGPGTRLTVT.

This clonotype was counted only a few times. The chain is built from TRBV11-3 and TRBJ2-2; D unclear. The germline V gene has CDR1 SGHNT and CDR2 YENEEA. The V and J ends lost 5 bases and 12 bases respectively, with 13 bases between them. This CDR3 region has 12 residues. The CDR3 bases are TGTGCCAGCAGCCCCAGGTCCGGTCAGCTGTTTTTT. It encodes CASSPRSGQLFF.

The genes are TRBV15 and TRBJ1-1; 8 bases align to TRBD1. The CDR3 totals 14 residues. The V gene's germline CDR1 is LNHNV and CDR2 YYDKDF (reference sequence). V shed 0 bases and J 8 bases; nucleotides not matched to a gene: 5. The CDR3 DNA is TGTGCCACCAGCAGAGACAGGGGGCTTGCGGAAGCTTTCTTT. Amino acids: CATSRDRGLAEAFF.

This clonotype was seen repeatedly, ten times or more. This chain links TRBV29-1 with TRBJ2-7; TRBD2 agrees at 7 bases. Germline values: CDR1 SQVTM, CDR2 ANQGSEA. The CDR3 length is 12 residues. Trimming removed 1 base from V and 7 bases from J; junction bases left unmatched: 4. The CDR3 is CSVEGRGGEQYF. The CDR3 DNA sequence: TGCAGCGTTGAAGGACGGGGAGGGGAGCAGTACTTC.

This clonotype was observed a handful of times. The rearrangement uses TRBV10-3 and TRBJ2-6, with 7 bases aligning to TRBD1. Trimming removed 6 bases from V and 0 bases from J; junction bases left unmatched: 5. Germline CDR1 is ENHRY and CDR2 is SYGVKD. The CDR3 totals 16 residues. The CDR3 protein is CAISGQVLSGANVLTF. The CDR3 coding sequence is TGTGCCATCAGCGGACAGGTACTCTCTGGGGCCAACGTCCTGACTTTC.

The table lists this clonotype with a few counts. The chain employs TRBV2 and TRBJ2-1; 9 positions agree with TRBD1. With V trimmed by 8 bases and J by 8 bases, 7 bases remained unmatched. The CDR3 is 13 residues long. Germline V gene data show CDR1 as SNHLY and CDR2 as FYNNEI. The DNA for the CDR3 is TGTGCCAGCCAAGAGACAGGGGGAGATGAGCAGTTCTTC. It specifies CASQETGGDEQFF.

This chain connects TRBV6-2 or TRBV6-3 to TRBJ2-4; 7 nucleotides match TRBD1. Looked up from germline, CDR1 is MNHEY and CDR2 is SVGEGT. The V segment lost 2 bases and the J segment 0 bases; nucleotides outside the gene matches: 16. The CDR3 has 20 amino acids. The CDR3 DNA reads TGTGCCAGCAGTTACGCTGCGAAGGGGGCCCTTATCCGAGCCAAAAACATTCAGTACTTC. Residues: CASSYAAKGALIRAKNIQYF.

The V gene is TRBV20-1, the J gene TRBJ1-2, with 7 bases that match TRBD1. J gave up 3 bases and V 6 bases, and 10 bases lay outside the gene matches. The CDR3 spans 14 residues. Germline V lookup: CDR1 DFQATT, CDR2 SNEGSKA (reference sequence). CDR3 bases: TGCAGTGCAATCGACAGGGACTGGGACTATGGCTACACCTTC. Encoded protein: CSAIDRDWDYGYTF.

This chain joins TRBV30 and TRBJ2-2; D is undetermined. Trimming removed 0 bases from V and 6 bases from J, with 8 bases in between. CDR1 is GTSNPN, CDR2 SVGIG, per germline (reference sequence). CDR3 length: 13 residues. CDR3 nucleotides: TGTGCCTGGAGTGTGTCCAGGCCCGGGGAGCTGTTTTTT. Its translation: CAWSVSRPGELFF.

This clonotype has a handful of counts. The chain has TRBV10-2 and TRBJ2-1; 8 bases fit TRBD2. The CDR3 has 17 residues. The V and J ends lost 8 bases and 1 base, in that order; junction bases with no gene match: 13. From germline, CDR1 is WSHSY and CDR2 SAAADI. CDR3 nucleotide sequence: TGCGCCAGCGCCCGGGGGGGTAGCGGGAATTCCTACAATGAGCAGTTCTTC. Its protein is CASARGGSGNSYNEQFF.

On this clonotype: Germline and junction disagree at one end, which may indicate a read error. The gene calls are TRBV19 and TRBJ2-7; 8 nucleotides align to TRBD1. CDR3 length equals 12 residues. From germline, CDR1 is LNHDA and CDR2 SQIVND (reference sequence). In DNA form, the CDR3 reads TGTGCCAGTAGTATAGCACCGGGACAGGAAGTCTTC. Amino acid sequence: CASSIAPGQEVF.